This TCR beta chain was sequenced in a study of OX40 agonist ivuxolimab in advanced cancers. Trimming left V 5 bases short and J 0 bases short, with 17 bases between. Looked up from germline, CDR1 is MGHRA and CDR2 is YSYEKL. This CDR3 comprises 16 residues. Libraries were prepared by immunoSEQ multiplex PCR; TCRdb keeps only in-frame clonotypes and omits some of them. Among roughly 23,000 clones listed, approximately 80% were seen once. Findings of the study overall: No antigen was identified for the clonally expanded peripheral T cells. Certain nonresponders likewise exhibited a low normalized T-cell clonal expansion.

Concerning this clone: Its antigen remains unknown.

This chain uses TRBV4-1 with TRBJ2-7, with D perhaps matching TRBD1 (6 bases). The specimen comprised CD4+ or CD8+ T cells sorted from blood, sampled in a trial of the OX40 agonist ivuxolimab. This sequence was found in an adult with an advanced solid tumor such as melanoma, head and neck, liver or kidney cancer. The CDR3 here is CASSLDRDTSSYEQYF. The DNA for the CDR3 is TGCGCCAGCAGCTTGGACCGGGACACTAGCTCCTACGAGCAGTACTTC.